This T cell receptor (beta chain) was sequenced during a study of cytomegalovirus exposure and HLA in healthy donors. Concerning this clone itself: Its antigen is still unknown.

The CDR3 totals 13 residues. Germline loops: CDR1 GTSNPN, CDR2 SVGIG (reference sequence). Trimming removed 4 bases from V and 1 base from J, with 10 bases in between. Points from the study as a whole: In all likelihood, a cluster of highly shared sequence variants was a sequencing artifact. Fewer N-insertions than the approximately 680-donor mean were reportedly shown by an Asian-associated ancestry cluster in a later analysis.

Primers included in the PCR were 60 Vbeta and 13 Jbeta primers. The protocol was immunoSEQ multiplex PCR, while the TCRdb copy is restricted to in-frame clones and leaves out a portion. The table lists 65,000 to 70,000 clones, approximately 81% of them singletons. This sequence was found in a woman aged 25 to 39 in good health and CMV-seropositive. The sample was PBMCs. V usage is TRBV30 and J usage is TRBJ1-1; D perhaps matches TRBD1 (6 bases). This CDR3 is CAWTGHPNTEAFF. The CDR3 DNA is TGTGCCTGGACGGGACACCCGAACACTGAAGCTTTCTTT.